The sequence of this TCR beta chain was determined in a study of shared clonotypes between healthy human individuals. The CDR3 contains 14 residues. Germline loops: CDR1 LNHDA, CDR2 SQIVND (reference sequence). The ends lost 4 bases at V and 5 bases at J; junction bases unmatched: 5. This table comes from immunoSEQ multiplex PCR, and its TCRdb copy is limited to in-frame clones, with some not included. The profile shows 1.6 million or so clones, 95% to 97% of them singletons. This TCR was recovered from a man aged 25 to 40 in good health. The specimen was naive CD4+ T cells sorted from blood. Subset given: CD45RA+ positively selected. This chain connects TRBV19 to TRBJ2-7; TRBD1 matches 10 bases. The CDR3 DNA reads TGTGCCAGTAGTAGACACGGGACAGGGGACGAGCAGTACTTC. This gives the protein CASSRHGTGDEQYF.